Listed below are T cell receptor beta chains from one sample, sequenced in a study of cytomegalovirus exposure and HLA in healthy donors. Here immunoSEQ multiplex PCR was the method, and the copy in TCRdb shows in-frame clones only, minus some. The sample yields around 100,000 clones, around 75% seen once. The source material was PBMCs. These receptors were collected from a woman in her 30s in good health and CMV-seronegative. Both conserved end residues are part of each CDR3.

j_call	v_call	cdr3_aa
TRBJ1-2	TRBV4-3	CASSPDGGYGYTF
TRBJ2-3	TRBV5-6	CASSLTGVAATDTQYF
TRBJ1-5	TRBV4-3	CASSPDRGDQPQHF
TRBJ2-3	TRBV5-1	CASTLTGGTVSDTQYF
TRBJ1-2	TRBV7-9	CASSLSSDGIYGYTF
TRBJ2-1	TRBV19	CASSQTGNSNEQFF
TRBJ1-5	TRBV6-4	CASSDSGGDQPQHF
TRBJ2-5	TRBV19	CASSPSAGGIQYF
TRBJ1-2	TRBV6-4	CASSAHQSRANYGYTF
TRBJ2-7	TRBV5-4	CASSLSGTSGMGNEQYF
TRBJ2-7	TRBV19	CASSIDVGYEQYF
TRBJ1-2	TRBV7-6	CASSPSPGTGGGYTF
TRBJ1-1	TRBV9	CASSVNRGNTEAFF
TRBJ2-5	TRBV30	CAWSVAEGETQYF
TRBJ1-2	TRBV9	CASSGGGHGYTF
TRBJ1-3	TRBV12-5	CASGLGQLLSGNTIYF
TRBJ1-4	TRBV5-1	CASSLSPAINEKLFF
TRBJ1-3	TRBV6-5	CASSYYLSSGNTIYF
TRBJ1-2	TRBV30	CAWLLYPDTRTDYGYTF
TRBJ1-2	TRBV27	CASSAAGQHYGYTF
TRBJ2-2	TRBV2	CASTRQGANTGELFF
TRBJ1-5	TRBV6-5	CASSRGSAQPQHF
TRBJ1-2	TRBV25-1	CASSGWEGTNNYGYTF
TRBJ1-1	TRBV29-1	CSAEAQGEAFF
TRBJ1-3	TRBV5-1	CASSSNSGGLSGNTIYF
TRBJ2-7	TRBV12-5	CASGSGGRDEQYF
TRBJ1-6	TRBV6-5	CASSSWRNNSPLHF
TRBJ2-5	TRBV7-9	CASSPRLAGETQYF
TRBJ1-5	TRBV6-5	CASSPGTGEPQHF
TRBJ1-1	TRBV5-1	CASSLAEPEAFF
TRBJ2-7	TRBV7-9	CASVPARGRWYEQYF
TRBJ2-7	TRBV5-4	CASSLEGTRSHEQYF
TRBJ2-5	TRBV6-4	CASSEGLAGRETQYF
TRBJ2-7	TRBV7-6	CASSLDGRGGPEQYF
TRBJ1-5	TRBV29-1	CSALGTYGQPQHF
TRBJ1-1	TRBV5-1	CASSLEPGDGTEAFF
TRBJ1-2	TRBV6-1	CASSDGQGRDYGYTF
TRBJ1-2	TRBV6-5	CASSYSPGWDGYTF
TRBJ2-7	TRBV6-5	CASSSAVEQYF
TRBJ1-2	TRBV29-1	CSVEDVQGNYGHTF
TRBJ2-2	TRBV4-2	CASSPKPRGGANTGELFF
TRBJ2-5	TRBV7-9	CASSPHPSGGLQETQYF
TRBJ1-1	TRBV5-6	CASSLAPGLNTEAFF
TRBJ1-2	TRBV29-1	CSVPKSTGIGGYTF
TRBJ1-2	TRBV18	CASSPMAGQGNGYTF
TRBJ1-4	TRBV30	CAWGRRGQGAFKLFF
TRBJ2-1	TRBV5-1	CASSSSGTSYNEQFF
TRBJ1-2	TRBV6-6	CASSQDRVLLATF
TRBJ2-1	TRBV5-1	CASRPNRNTANEQFF
TRBJ2-1	TRBV6-5	CASSDDRGEQFF